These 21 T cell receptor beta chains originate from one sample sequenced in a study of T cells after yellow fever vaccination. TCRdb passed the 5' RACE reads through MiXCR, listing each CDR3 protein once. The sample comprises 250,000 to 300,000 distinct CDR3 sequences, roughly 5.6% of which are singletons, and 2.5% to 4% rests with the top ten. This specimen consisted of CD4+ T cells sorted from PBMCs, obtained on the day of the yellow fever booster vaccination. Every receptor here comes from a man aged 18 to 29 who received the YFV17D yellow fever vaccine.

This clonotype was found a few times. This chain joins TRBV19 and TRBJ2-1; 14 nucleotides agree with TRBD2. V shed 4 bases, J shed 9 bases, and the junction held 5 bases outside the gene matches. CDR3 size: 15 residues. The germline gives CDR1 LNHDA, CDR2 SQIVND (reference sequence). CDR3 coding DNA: TGTGCCAGTAGTACGACTAGCGGGGGGGCCAGTGAGCAGTTCTTC. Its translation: CASSTTSGGASEQFF. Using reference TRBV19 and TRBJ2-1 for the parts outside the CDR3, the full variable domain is DGGITQSPKYLFRKEGQNVTLSCEQNLNHDAMYWYRQDPGQGLRLIYYSQIVNDFQKGDIAEGYSVSREKKESFPLTVTSAQKNPTAFYLCASSTTSGGASEQFFGPGTRLTVL.

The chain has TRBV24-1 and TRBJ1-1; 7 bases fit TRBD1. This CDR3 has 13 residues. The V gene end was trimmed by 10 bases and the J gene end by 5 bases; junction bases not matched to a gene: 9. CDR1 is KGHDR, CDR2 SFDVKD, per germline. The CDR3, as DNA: TGTGCCACACGACAGGGAGGCGGAACTGAAGCTTTCTTT. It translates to CATRQGGGTEAFF.

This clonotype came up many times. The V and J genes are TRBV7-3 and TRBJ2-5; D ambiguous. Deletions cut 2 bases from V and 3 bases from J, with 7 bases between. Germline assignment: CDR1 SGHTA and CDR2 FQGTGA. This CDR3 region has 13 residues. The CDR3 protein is CASSLLPEETQYF. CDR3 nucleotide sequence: TGTGCCAGCAGCTTATTACCCGAAGAGACCCAGTACTTC.

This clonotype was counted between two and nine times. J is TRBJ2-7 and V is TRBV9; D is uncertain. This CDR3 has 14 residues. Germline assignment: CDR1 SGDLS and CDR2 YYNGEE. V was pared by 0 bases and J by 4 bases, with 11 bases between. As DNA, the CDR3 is TGTGCCAGCAGCGTAGAACCACAGAATTACGAGCAGTACTTC. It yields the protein CASSVEPQNYEQYF. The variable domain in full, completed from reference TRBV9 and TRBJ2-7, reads DSGVTQTPKHLITATGQRVTLRCSPRSGDLSVYWYQQSLDQGLQFLIQYYNGEERAKGNILERFSAQQFPDLHSELNLSSLELGDSALYFCASSVEPQNYEQYFGPGTRLTVT.

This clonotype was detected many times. CDR3 DNA: TGCAGCCCCCCGGACAGGCGTTACCAAGAGACCCAGTACTTC. This gives the protein CSPPDRRYQETQYF. The V and J genes are TRBV29-1 and TRBJ2-5, with 7 bases that match TRBD1. Germline V lookup: CDR1 SQVTM, CDR2 ANQGSEA. The J segment lost 0 bases and the V segment lost 8 bases, leaving 9 bases of the junction unmatched. The CDR3 runs 14 residues.

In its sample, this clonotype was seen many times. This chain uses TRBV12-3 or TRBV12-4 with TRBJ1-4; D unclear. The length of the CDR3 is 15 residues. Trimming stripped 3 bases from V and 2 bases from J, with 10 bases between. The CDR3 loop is CASSFSGLTNEKLFF. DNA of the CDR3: TGTGCCAGCAGTTTTAGTGGACTGACTAATGAAAAACTGTTTTTT.

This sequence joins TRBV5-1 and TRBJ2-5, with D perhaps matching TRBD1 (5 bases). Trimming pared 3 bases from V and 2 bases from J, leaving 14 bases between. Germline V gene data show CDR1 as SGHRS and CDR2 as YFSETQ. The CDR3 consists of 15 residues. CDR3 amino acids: CASSSDNPLQETQYF. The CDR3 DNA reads TGCGCCAGCAGCTCGGACAACCCCCTACAAGAGACCCAGTACTTC.

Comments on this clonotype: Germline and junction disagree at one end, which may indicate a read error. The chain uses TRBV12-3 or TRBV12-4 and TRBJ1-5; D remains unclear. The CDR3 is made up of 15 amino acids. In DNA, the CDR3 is TGTGCCTGCAGATCCACGACGGAGTACAATCAGCCCCAGCATTTT. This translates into CACRSTTEYNQPQHF.

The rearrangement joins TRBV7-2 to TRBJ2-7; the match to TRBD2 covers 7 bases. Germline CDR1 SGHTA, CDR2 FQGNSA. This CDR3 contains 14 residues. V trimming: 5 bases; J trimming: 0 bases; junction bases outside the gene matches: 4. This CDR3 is CASSAREGSYEQYF. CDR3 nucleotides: TGTGCCAGCAGCGCCAGGGAGGGCTCCTACGAGCAGTACTTC.

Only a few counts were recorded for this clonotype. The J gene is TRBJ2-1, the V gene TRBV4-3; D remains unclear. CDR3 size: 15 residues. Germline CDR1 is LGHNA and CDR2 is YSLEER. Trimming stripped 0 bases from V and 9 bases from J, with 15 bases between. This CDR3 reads CASSQDRFVRTEQFF. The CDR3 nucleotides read TGCGCCAGCAGCCAAGATAGGTTCGTGCGGACTGAGCAGTTCTTC.

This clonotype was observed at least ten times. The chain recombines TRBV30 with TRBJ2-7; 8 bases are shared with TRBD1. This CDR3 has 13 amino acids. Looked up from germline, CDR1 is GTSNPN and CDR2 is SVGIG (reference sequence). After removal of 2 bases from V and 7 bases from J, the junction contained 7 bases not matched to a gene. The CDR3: CAWSPQGAREQYF. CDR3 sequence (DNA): TGTGCCTGGAGTCCTCAGGGGGCGAGGGAGCAGTACTTC.

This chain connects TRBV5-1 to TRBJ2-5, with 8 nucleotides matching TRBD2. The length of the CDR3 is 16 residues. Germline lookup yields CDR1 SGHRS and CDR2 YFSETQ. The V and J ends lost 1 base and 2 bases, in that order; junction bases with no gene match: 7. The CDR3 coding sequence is TGCGCCAGCAGCTTGACAGCGGGGGCCTTACAAGAGACCCAGTACTTC. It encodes CASSLTAGALQETQYF.

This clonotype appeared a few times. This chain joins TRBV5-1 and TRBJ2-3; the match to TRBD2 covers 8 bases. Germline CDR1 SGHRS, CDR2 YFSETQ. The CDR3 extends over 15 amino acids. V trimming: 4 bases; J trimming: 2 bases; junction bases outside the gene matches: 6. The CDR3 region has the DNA TGCGCCAGCAGCCTTCAGACTAGCGCCACAGATACGCAGTATTTT. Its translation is CASSLQTSATDTQYF.

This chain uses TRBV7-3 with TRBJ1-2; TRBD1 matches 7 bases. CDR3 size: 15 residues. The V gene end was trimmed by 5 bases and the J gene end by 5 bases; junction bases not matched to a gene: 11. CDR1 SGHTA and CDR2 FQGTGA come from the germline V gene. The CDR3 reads CASSKEPGGGYGYTF. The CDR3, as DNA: TGTGCCAGCAGCAAGGAGCCAGGGGGTGGGTATGGCTACACCTTC.

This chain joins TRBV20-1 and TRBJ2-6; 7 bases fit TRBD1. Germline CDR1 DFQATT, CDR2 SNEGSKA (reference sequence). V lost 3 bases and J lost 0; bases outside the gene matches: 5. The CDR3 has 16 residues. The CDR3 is CSARTRTGSGANVLTF. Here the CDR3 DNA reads TGCAGTGCTAGGACAAGGACAGGCTCTGGGGCCAACGTCCTGACTTTC.

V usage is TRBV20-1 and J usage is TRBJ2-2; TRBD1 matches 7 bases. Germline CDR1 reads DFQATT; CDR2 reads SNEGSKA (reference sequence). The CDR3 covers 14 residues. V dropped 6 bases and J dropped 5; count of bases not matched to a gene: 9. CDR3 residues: CSAPNGQATGELFF. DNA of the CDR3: TGCAGTGCCCCAAACGGACAGGCTACCGGGGAGCTGTTTTTT.

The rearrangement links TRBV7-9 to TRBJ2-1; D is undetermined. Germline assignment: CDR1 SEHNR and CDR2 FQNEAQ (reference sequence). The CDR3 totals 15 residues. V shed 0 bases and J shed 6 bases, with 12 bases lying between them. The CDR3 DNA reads TGTGCCAGCAGCTTAGCTAGCAAGACGTTCAATGAGCAGTTCTTC. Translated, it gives CASSLASKTFNEQFF. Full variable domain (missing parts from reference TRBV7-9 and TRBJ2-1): DTGVSQNPRHKITKRGQNVTFRCDPISEHNRLYWYRQTLGQGPEFLTYFQNEAQLEKSRLLSDRFSAERPKGSFSTLEIQRTEQGDSAMYLCASSLASKTFNEQFFGPGTRLTVL.

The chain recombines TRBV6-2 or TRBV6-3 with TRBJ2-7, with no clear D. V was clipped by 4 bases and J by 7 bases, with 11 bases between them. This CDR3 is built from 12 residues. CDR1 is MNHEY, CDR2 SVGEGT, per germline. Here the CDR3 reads CASSWALGEQYV. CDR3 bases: TGTGCCAGCAGTTGGGCCTTGGGAGAGCAGTACGTC.

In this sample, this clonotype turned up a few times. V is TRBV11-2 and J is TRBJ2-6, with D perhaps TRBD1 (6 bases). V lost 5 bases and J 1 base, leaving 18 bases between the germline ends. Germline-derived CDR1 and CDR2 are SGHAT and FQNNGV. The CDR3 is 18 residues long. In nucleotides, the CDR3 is TGTGCCAGCAGCCGCCGACAGGTTGGAGCATCTGGGGCCAACGTCCTGACTTTC. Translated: CASSRRQVGASGANVLTF.

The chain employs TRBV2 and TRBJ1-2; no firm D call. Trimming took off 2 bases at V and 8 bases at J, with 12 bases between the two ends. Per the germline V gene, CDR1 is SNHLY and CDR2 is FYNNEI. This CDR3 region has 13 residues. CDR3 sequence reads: CASSESASMGYTF. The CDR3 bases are TGTGCCAGCAGTGAAAGTGCTTCTATGGGCTACACCTTC.

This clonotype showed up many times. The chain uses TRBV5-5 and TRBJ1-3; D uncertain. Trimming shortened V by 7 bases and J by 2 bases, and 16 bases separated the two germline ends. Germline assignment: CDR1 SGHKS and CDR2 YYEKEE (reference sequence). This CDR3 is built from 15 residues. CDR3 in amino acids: CASSNGPLTGNTIYF. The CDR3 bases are TGTGCCAGCTCCAACGGCCCACTAACTGGAAACACCATATATTTT.